The 13 T cell receptor beta chains given below trace back to one sample, sequenced in a study of T cell responses to AZD1222 COVID-19 vaccine (dated by TCRdb to about 2021). Interpreted using the paper, the time point label stands for: baseline before first vaccination. Library construction relied on the immunoSEQ multiplex PCR assay. The immuneACCESS repertoire file appears here via TCRdb, limited to in-frame rearrangements. These files lack a portion of the clones; in checked studies, under half of the deficit traces to unresolved V genes, and the cause of the others is not known. The sample table holds around 200,000 clones, of which approximately 90% were seen once. The ten largest clones add up to nearly 1% of the sample. The sample in question was peripheral blood, obtained on day 0 of AZD1222 vaccination. Source of these receptors: an adult in good health.

The chain carries TRBV4-1 and TRBJ1-4, with 8 bases aligning to TRBD1. The length of the CDR3 is 14 residues. Germline lookup yields CDR1 MGHRA and CDR2 YSYEKL. V lost 4 bases and J lost 8; bases outside the gene matches: 6. In DNA, the CDR3 is TGCGCCAGCAGCCGACGGACAGGGAACGAAAAACTGTTTTTT. Translation gives CASSRRTGNEKLFF.

This clone was seen a single time. The V gene is TRBV5-6, the J gene TRBJ2-7; D may correspond to TRBD1 or TRBD2 (5 bases each). Deletions cut 4 bases from V and 5 bases from J, with 13 bases between. The CDR3 sequence is 13 residues long. Per germline, CDR1 SGHDT and CDR2 YYEEEE. The DNA for the CDR3 is TGTGCCAGCAGCATAACGGGGCCCCACGAGCAGTACTTC. Translated: CASSITGPHEQYF.

This clone was detected a few times. The chain has TRBV4-1 and TRBJ1-5; D call uncertain. The V and J ends lost 1 base and 3 bases respectively, with 10 bases between them. CDR1 is MGHRA, CDR2 YSYEKL, per germline. The CDR3 length is 15 residues. In nucleotides, the CDR3 is TGCGCCAGCAGCCAAGTGGCCGGGTACAATCAGCCCCAGCATTTT. As protein: CASSQVAGYNQPQHF.

J is TRBJ2-1 and V is TRBV7-9; TRBD2 matches at 7 bases. The CDR3 has 14 residues. V trimming: 4 bases; J trimming: 8 bases; junction bases outside the gene matches: 8. The germline CDR1 and CDR2 sequences are SEHNR and FQNEAQ (reference sequence). The DNA of the CDR3 is TGTGCCAGCAGCTATATTACGGGAGGCCATGAGCAGTTCTTC. It specifies CASSYITGGHEQFF.

This clone was picked up a small number of times. This chain joins TRBV28 and TRBJ2-5; 15 bases are shared with TRBD2. This CDR3 has 19 residues. The trim removed 6 bases at V and 1 base at J, leaving 12 bases unmatched. Per the germline V gene, CDR1 is MDHEN and CDR2 is SYDVKM. CDR3 sequence (DNA): TGTGCCAGCAGACCCACGCGGACTAGCGGGAGGGGAGGCCAAGAGACCCAGTACTTC. Its protein product is CASRPTRTSGRGGQETQYF. Looking up the rest from reference TRBV28 and TRBJ2-5 gives the full variable domain: DVKVTQSSRYLVKRTGEKVFLECVQDMDHENMFWYRQDPGLGLRLIYFSYDVKMKEKGDIPEGYSVSREKKERFSLILESASTNQTSMYLCASRPTRTSGRGGQETQYFGPGTRLLVL.

The genes are TRBV19 and TRBJ2-3; D unresolved. This CDR3 is 17 amino acids long. V lost 3 bases to trimming and J lost 2 bases, with 18 bases between them. Germline CDR1 reads LNHDA; CDR2 reads SQIVND (reference sequence). The CDR3 protein is CASSMTALLGVTDTQYF. The CDR3 DNA reads as TGTGCCAGTAGTATGACGGCCTTACTTGGTGTCACAGATACGCAGTATTTT.

This chain joins TRBV6-6 and TRBJ1-1; D gene ambiguous. The germline gives CDR1 MNHNY, CDR2 SVGAGI (reference sequence). The CDR3 consists of 13 residues. Trimming took 0 bases from V and 6 from J, leaving 8 bases between them. This CDR3 is CASSYSSRAEAFF. The CDR3 DNA reads TGTGCCAGCAGTTACTCGAGTAGGGCTGAAGCTTTCTTT.

This rearrangement joins TRBV5-1 to TRBJ1-1; 10 nucleotides align to TRBD1. Germline V gives CDR1 SGHRS, CDR2 YFSETQ. CDR3 size: 14 residues. Germline trimming cut 4 bases from V and 6 bases from J; bases unmatched to any gene: 6. CDR3 nucleotide sequence: TGCGCCAGCAGCGTCGGACAGGGGGTCGCTGAAGCTTTCTTT. Its protein is CASSVGQGVAEAFF.

CDR3 loop: CASSQPYNEQFF. The CDR3 DNA follows: TGTGCCAGCAGCCAACCTTACAATGAGCAGTTCTTC. The J gene is TRBJ2-1, the V gene TRBV14, with D hard to call. Trimming cost V 2 bases and J 4 bases, with 3 bases left between them. The germline V gene encodes CDR1 SGHDN and CDR2 FVKESK. CDR3 size: 12 residues.

The chain combines TRBV6-6 with TRBJ2-7; 9 bases line up with TRBD2. Germline values: CDR1 MNHNY, CDR2 SVGAGI (reference sequence). The CDR3 is 16 residues long. J was trimmed by 3 bases and V by 5 bases; bases with no gene match: 11. The CDR3 DNA follows: TGTGCCAGCAGTAACACCATTAGCGGGGGCCTCTACGAGCAGTACTTC. Its translation is CASSNTISGGLYEQYF.

The rearrangement uses TRBV10-3 and TRBJ1-1, with TRBD1 identical over 7 bases. V was clipped by 0 bases and J by 10 bases; unmatched bases: 2. Germline V CDR1 and CDR2: ENHRY, SYGVKD. This CDR3 is built from 12 residues. The CDR3 protein is CAISESTGLAFF. CDR3 DNA: TGTGCCATCAGTGAGTCGACAGGGCTAGCTTTCTTT.

The chain joins TRBV9 to TRBJ1-1; TRBD1 might be the D (5 bases). CDR1 and CDR2 from the germline V gene are SGDLS and YYNGEE. Trimming shortened V by 2 bases and J by 3 bases, and 8 bases separated the two germline ends. This CDR3 has 13 residues. CDR3 in amino acids: CASSVGTYTEAFF. The CDR3, as DNA: TGTGCCAGCAGCGTCGGGACCTACACTGAAGCTTTCTTT.

J is TRBJ2-1 and V is TRBV29-1; D is uncertain. Germline assignment: CDR1 SQVTM and CDR2 ANQGSEA. The CDR3 loop spans 15 amino acids. V lost 4 bases, J lost 2 bases, and 15 bases lay in between. The CDR3 DNA is TGCAGCGTTGCTCCCCCCGGCGGAGCCTACAATGAGCAGTTCTTC. Translated: CSVAPPGGAYNEQFF.